The TCR beta chain described here comes from a study of blood T cell repertoires in COVID-19. Background on the study: PBMCs, B-cell-depleted T cells, or T cells were the source of the cDNA or gDNA that made up the material.

Germline-derived CDR1 and CDR2 are LGHDT and YNNKEL (reference sequence). V was cut by 1 base and J by 3 bases, with 13 bases left in between. The CDR3 spans 15 residues. Original data processing: Reference gene primer amplification yielded estimated nucleated cell counts. This table comes from immunoSEQ multiplex PCR, and its TCRdb copy is limited to in-frame clones, with some not included. The V and J calls and clone size are taken from that table; D and trimming were inferred from the DNA. The data hold about 210,000 clones, with about four fifths observed a single time. In this sample, this clone turned up once.

The sequencing input was peripheral blood. This TCR was recovered from a woman older than 75 with COVID-19, enrolled during active disease. The chain recombines TRBV3-1 (or the pseudogene TRBV3-2) with TRBJ2-7; tentative D call: TRBD2 (6 bases). In DNA form, the CDR3 reads TGTGCCAGCAGCCAAGGTTTGAGGAGGGGCTACGAGCAGTACTTC. It specifies CASSQGLRRGYEQYF.